The 12 T cell receptor beta chains below were found in one sample sequenced in a study of human T cells and chemical hapten exposure. Time point of the sample: patch test 1, 2 weeks after DPC sensitization. The treatment was: therapeutic diphenylcyclopropenone sensitization with weekly scalp DPC. Each CDR3 protein gets one entry after TCRdb re-called the RACE reads with MiXCR. Seen here are some 400,000 distinct CDR3 sequences, approximately 5.1% observed once, and the top ten hold about 2.1%. The sample was whole blood, taken in connection with sensitization to the hapten diphenylcyclopropenone (DPC). Every receptor here comes from a woman aged 45-65 years with alopecia areata. Some clones in this sample may be carry-over from other donors' samples.

This clonotype occurred a few times. The V gene is TRBV5-1, the J gene TRBJ1-6, with 7 bases aligning to TRBD1. Germline trimming cut 4 bases from V and 5 bases from J; bases unmatched to any gene: 3. Germline V CDR1 and CDR2: SGHRS, YFSETQ. This CDR3 has 14 residues. The CDR3 bases are TGCGCCAGCAGCCCAGGGGGGAATAATTCACCCCTCCACTTT. Its protein is CASSPGGNNSPLHF.

With respect to this clonotype: This may arise from a read error, as a much more abundant clone is one base away. The chain recombines TRBV7-8 with TRBJ2-1; D not certain. CDR1 is SGHVS and CDR2 is FQNEAQ in the germline V gene. This CDR3 region has 16 residues. The CDR3 reads CGSSPSLGGYNNEQFF. CDR3 nucleotide sequence: TGTGGCAGCAGCCCCTCCTTGGGCGGATATAACAATGAGCAGTTCTTC.

The gene calls are TRBV29-1 and TRBJ1-4; possibly TRBD1 for D (6 bases). CDR3 length equals 11 residues. V shed 3 bases and J shed 16 bases, with 15 bases lying between them. Germline V lookup: CDR1 SQVTM, CDR2 ANQGSEA. For the CDR3, the DNA is TGCAGCGTTGATTTTAACAGGGTCGCGTTTTTT. Translation: CSVDFNRVAFF.

This clonotype was seen a few times. The rearrangement joins TRBV6-5 to TRBJ1-1; a weak D match, TRBD1 (6 bases). This CDR3 region has 14 residues. Trimming removed 2 bases at V and 4 bases at J, with 11 bases between. CDR1 is MNHEY, CDR2 SVGAGI, per germline. CDR3 sequence reads: CASSYGGGPTEAFF. CDR3 in DNA: TGTGCCAGCAGTTACGGTGGGGGGCCCACTGAAGCTTTCTTT.

This clonotype was recorded only once. The J gene is TRBJ1-6, the V gene TRBV7-2; 8 bases agree with TRBD1. CDR3 size: 16 residues. Germline-derived CDR1 and CDR2 are SGHTA and FQGNSA. The V gene end was trimmed by 5 bases and the J gene end by 7 bases; junction bases not matched to a gene: 10. As DNA, the CDR3 is TGTGCCAGCAGCAGAATCCCGACAGGGGCAAATTCACCCCTCCACTTT. This gives the protein CASSRIPTGANSPLHF.

This clonotype was observed a handful of times. This chain links TRBV13 with TRBJ1-2; perhaps TRBD1 as D (5 bases). Trimming left V 7 bases short and J 0 bases short, with 12 bases between. The CDR3 has 14 residues. Germline V CDR1 and CDR2: PRHDT, FYEKMQ (reference sequence). The CDR3 sequence: CASTPGDANYGYTF. CDR3 coding DNA: TGTGCCAGCACCCCGGGGGATGCTAACTATGGCTACACCTTC.

Many counts were recorded for this clonotype. V is TRBV20-1 and J is TRBJ2-7; D is ambiguous. Trimming stripped 5 bases from V and 5 bases from J, with 16 bases between. The CDR3 length is 13 residues. Germline V gene data show CDR1 as DFQATT and CDR2 as SNEGSKA (reference sequence). Here the CDR3 reads CSAPTEESDEQYF. The CDR3 bases are TGCAGTGCTCCTACCGAAGAATCTGACGAGCAGTACTTC.

This clonotype showed up many times. The rearrangement uses TRBV12-3 or TRBV12-4 and TRBJ1-2; D possibly corresponds to TRBD1 (6 bases). V was clipped by 5 bases and J by 8 bases, with 21 bases between them. The CDR3 loop spans 15 amino acids. CDR3 in amino acids: CASSSDGGARRGYTF. The CDR3 DNA is TGTGCCAGCAGTAGCGATGGGGGCGCGAGGCGAGGCTACACCTTC.

This clonotype was recorded at least ten times. The chain is built from TRBV7-7 and TRBJ2-5, with TRBD2 matching 7 bases. Germline V lookup: CDR1 SSHAT, CDR2 FNYEAQ (reference sequence). This CDR3 contains 14 residues. V gave up 2 bases and J gave up 2 bases; unmatched junction bases: 2. This CDR3 is CASSLTSVQETQYF. The CDR3 region has the DNA TGTGCCAGCAGCTTAACTAGCGTTCAAGAGACCCAGTACTTC.

This clonotype was picked up many times. V and J are TRBV5-6 and TRBJ2-7, with D perhaps TRBD1 or TRBD2 (5 bases each). Trimming shortened V by 5 bases and J by 2 bases, and 17 bases separated the two germline ends. Germline V lookup: CDR1 SGHDT, CDR2 YYEEEE. The length of the CDR3 is 15 residues. In nucleotides, the CDR3 is TGTGCCAGCAGTCCTACCGGGACGGGGACCTACGAGCAGTACTTC. The encoded protein is CASSPTGTGTYEQYF.

This clonotype was detected ten times or more. This chain uses TRBV12-3 or TRBV12-4 with TRBJ1-5; possible D gene TRBD1, 5 bases. This CDR3 spans 15 amino acids. V lost 3 bases and J lost 1, with 10 bases in between. The CDR3 coding sequence is TGTGCCAGCAGTTTCGGGGCGGAGAGCAATCAGCCCCAGCATTTT. Translation gives CASSFGAESNQPQHF.

The chain links TRBV29-1 to TRBJ1-5; D possibly corresponds to TRBD1 (5 bases). The V gene's germline CDR1 is SQVTM and CDR2 ANQGSEA. V lost 4 bases and J 7 bases, leaving 14 bases between the germline ends. CDR3 length equals 13 residues. The CDR3 nucleotides are TGCAGCGTTGCGGCGGGGCTAAGCCAGCCCCAGCATTTT. Translated: CSVAAGLSQPQHF. The whole variable domain, remainder taken from reference TRBV29-1 and TRBJ1-5, is SAVISQKPSRDICQRGTSLTIQCQVDSQVTMMFWYRQQPGQSLTLIATANQGSEATYESGFVIDKFPISRPNLTFSTLTVSNMSPEDSSIYLCSVAAGLSQPQHFGDGTRLSIL.